The entry below describes one T cell receptor beta chain. Its antigen remains unknown. This may come from a read error, since a much larger clone is one base off. RNA transcripts were the template for amplifying TCR beta CDR3 regions. The HTBI primer set drove a first-round RT-PCR of the TCR CDR3. TCRdb re-analysed the multiplex PCR reads in MiXCR, keeping a single row per CDR3 protein. This sample has about 260,000 distinct CDR3 sequences, with 15% to 20% found just once. The sample originates from a study of T cells in Graves' hyperthyroidism and ophthalmopathy. General study points: Classification by a 13 V-J model distinguished ophthalmopathy from stable hyperthyroidism. Among thyroid clonotypes expanded above 0.001, most also appeared in blood.

In germline, CDR1 is LGHDT, CDR2 YNNKEL (reference sequence). The ends lost 3 bases at V and 7 bases at J; junction bases unmatched: 6. CDR3 length: 15 residues. The PBMCs were sourced from fresh peripheral blood (approximately 10 ml). Material for sequencing was blood. The rearrangement links TRBV3-1 to TRBJ1-4; 9 bases are shared with TRBD1. The clonotype comes from a woman younger than 30 with Graves' ophthalmopathy. The CDR3 here is CASSQDLDRGEKLFF. The CDR3 DNA is TGTGCCAGCAGCCAGGACCTGGACAGGGGTGAAAAACTGTTTTTT.